This T cell receptor beta chain was obtained from a study of tumor and adjacent non-tumor tissue in lung cancer (dated by TCRdb to 2016 to 2018). For the study in its entirety: Of the cohort, eleven to twelve patients had adenocarcinoma, 2 had squamous cell carcinoma and 1 had small cell lung cancer. The approximately 15 enrolled patients, of whom around ten were men and 5 were women, were aged about 31 to 76 years and were diagnosed with TNM stage I to III disease. The study compared bulk TCRbeta repertoires between lung tumor tissue and matched distant non-tumor lung tissue from over twelve lung cancer patients. A total of 95 million to 150 million productive TCRbeta reads were generated by sequencing, corresponding to an average of about 4.17 million reads per sample. Some 30 paired specimens, one tumor and one normal lung sample per patient, were profiled by TCRbeta CDR3 sequencing. Broad study findings and their caveats: Peripheral blood was not sequenced, so blood TCRbeta repertoires were not examined in the lung cancer patients of the study. Neither the sequencing platform nor unique molecular identifiers are mentioned in the methods. Only about 15 patients were in the cohort, and the authors stated that larger samples and more detailed clinical data are needed. A significantly larger cumulative share of the repertoire was made up by the top 100 clones in normal lung than in tumor tissue. Significantly higher TCR diversity (inverse Simpson) was observed in tumor tissue than in normal lung tissue (about 410 vs 180, P = 0.0075, Mann-Whitney U test). Younger patients had significantly higher TCR diversity, and higher tumor TCR diversity was associated with shorter overall and disease-free survival.

Details on this clonotype: The specificity of this receptor is unknown. The junction and the germline gene differ at one end; a read error may be behind it.

The CDR3, from cysteine to phenylalanine, totals 13 residues. Just the 39-base CDR3 DNA is kept, in frame starting at base 1. According to the germline V gene, CDR1 reads MNHNS and CDR2 reads SASEGT. To prepare the library, multiplex PCR was applied. The sequencer was an Illumina HiSeq 2500. Following protocols modified from ARM-PCR, the researchers constructed TCRbeta libraries through three rounds of nested PCR with primers (Table S4). Before sequencing, PCR products of 200-500 bp were excised from the gel and purified with the QIAquick gel extraction kit. The published analysis was carried out like this. Reads were cleaned with Trimmomatic, merged with FLASH into complete CDR3 sequences, and assigned to V(D)J germline segments with MiTCR. Clonal diversity was computed as the inverse Simpson's index with VDJtools. In-frame sequences without a premature stop codon were defined as productive reads. TCRdb applied fastp at Q25 and MiXCR to the public reads, then kept only in-frame beta chains. CDR3 protein duplicates are merged, each entry listing the most common genes and DNA. TCRdb, not the authors, supplied the V and J calls. The sample records 60,000 to 100,000 distinct CDR3 sequences, 76% of which are singletons. Roughly 37% of the sample lies in the top ten.

RNA was extracted from bulk unsorted tissue and checked for quality with a NanoDrop ND-1000 and an Agilent 2100. Normal lung samples were distant non-tumor tissue taken more than 3 cm from the tumor edge. The donors were newly diagnosed lung cancer patients admitted for thoracic surgery in China from August to November 2014 who had not received prior chemotherapy. Anyone who had undergone radiotherapy or chemotherapy before, or who had another cancer at the same time, was left out of the study. Pieces of surgical tissue measuring roughly 1-2.1 cm3 were kept in RNAlater solution and stored at -80 degrees C until use.

The clonotype comes from an older man with non-small cell lung cancer. The chain links TRBV6-1 with TRBJ2-1; tentative D gene TRBD2, with 6 bases matching. The sample taken for sequencing was distant non-tumor lung tissue. The DNA is as follows: TGTGTCAGCAGCAGAACGGGGGTTTTAGAGCAGTTCTTC. Protein translation: CVSSRTGVLEQFF.